Listed below are T cell receptor beta chains from one sample, sequenced in a study of cytomegalovirus exposure and HLA in healthy donors. Some clones are missing from TCRdb's copy, which holds only in-frame ones; the method was immunoSEQ multiplex PCR. The table has 100,000 to 150,000 clones, about 96% seen once. Sequences were obtained from PBMCs. The receptor set was obtained from a man between 18 and 29 years old in good health and CMV-seronegative. CDR3s include the opening cysteine and the closing phenylalanine or tryptophan. D genes are given only for firm matches.

>15|TRBV30|TRBJ1-2|TRBD1
CAWSYLRDSNYGYTF
>15|TRBV7-8|TRBJ2-2|-
CASSSGGPNTGELFF
>12|TRBV5-5|TRBJ1-2|-
CASNMAPRGYTF
>14|TRBV10-3|TRBJ2-7|-
CAIRSGNLSYEQYF
>15|TRBV9|TRBJ1-1|-
CASSPQTQLGTEAFF
>11|TRBV29-1|TRBJ1-1|-
CSVEGPAEAFF
>16|TRBV28|TRBJ1-1|-
CASSLTSGGRNTEAFF
>15|TRBV5-4|TRBJ1-1|-
CASSLDELMNTEAFF
>14|TRBV30|TRBJ1-1|-
CAWSVDTMNTEAFF
>14|TRBV4-2|TRBJ1-4|-
CASSPQGGQEKLFF
>14|TRBV5-4|TRBJ2-7|-
CASSLLIGSYEQYF
>14|TRBV4-3|TRBJ2-1|-
CASSQERDIDEQFF
>14|TRBV6-1|TRBJ1-1|-
CASISTWGRTEAFF
>15|TRBV11-2|TRBJ1-5|-
CASSLDLGLSWPQHF
>14|TRBV6-5|TRBJ1-2|TRBD1
CASSPDRDARGYTF
>14|TRBV4-3|TRBJ2-1|TRBD1
CASSYDRVNNEQFF
>16|TRBV19|TRBJ1-1|-
CASSMSVSGGLTEAFF
>16|TRBV5-8|TRBJ2-5|TRBD1
CASSLSDRPSQETQYF
>12|TRBV2|TRBJ2-5|-
CASELSQETQYF
>13|TRBV30|TRBJ2-7|TRBD2
CAWSQSGIREQYF
>16|TRBV27|TRBJ1-5|TRBD1
CASSGAKGASNQPQHF
>14|TRBV9|TRBJ2-5|-
CASSVGAKQETQYF
>14|TRBV28|TRBJ1-5|TRBD1
CATRAHRGDQPQHF
>15|TRBV14|TRBJ2-5|-
CASSQDGVSQETQYF